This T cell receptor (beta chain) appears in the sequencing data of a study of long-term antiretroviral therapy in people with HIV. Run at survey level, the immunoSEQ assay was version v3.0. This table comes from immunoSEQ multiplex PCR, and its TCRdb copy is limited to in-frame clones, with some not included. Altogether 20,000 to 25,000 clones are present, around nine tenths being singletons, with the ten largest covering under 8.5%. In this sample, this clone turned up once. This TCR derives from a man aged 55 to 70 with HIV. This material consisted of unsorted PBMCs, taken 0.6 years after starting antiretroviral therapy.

This chain's CDR3 is CSAKARDGYTF. The CDR3 nucleotides read TGCAGTGCTAAGGCCCGAGATGGCTACACCTTC. V usage is TRBV20-1 and J usage is TRBJ1-2; no clear D. The germline CDR1 and CDR2 sequences are DFQATT and SNEGSKA (reference sequence). V was trimmed by 4 bases and J by 6 bases, leaving 9 bases between them. The CDR3 consists of 11 residues.